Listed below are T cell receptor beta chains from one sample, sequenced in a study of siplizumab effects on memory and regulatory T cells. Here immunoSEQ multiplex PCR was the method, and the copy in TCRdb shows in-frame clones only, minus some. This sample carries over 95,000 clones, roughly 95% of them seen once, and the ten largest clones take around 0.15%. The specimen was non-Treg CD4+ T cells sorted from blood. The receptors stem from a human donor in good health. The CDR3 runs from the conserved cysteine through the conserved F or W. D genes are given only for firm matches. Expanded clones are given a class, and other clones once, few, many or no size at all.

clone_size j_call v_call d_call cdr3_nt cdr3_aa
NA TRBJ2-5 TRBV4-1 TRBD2 TGCGCCAGCAGCCAAACCCGACTAGCCGGGACCCAGTACTTC CASSQTRLAGTQYF
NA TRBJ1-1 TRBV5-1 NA TGCGCCAGCAGCTTCAAACAGGGTATCTACACTGAAGCTTTCTTT CASSFKQGIYTEAFF
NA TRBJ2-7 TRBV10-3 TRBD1 TGTGCCATCAGTGAGTCCGTCGGGACAGGGTTTTCCTACGAGCAGTACTTC CAISESVGTGFSYEQYF
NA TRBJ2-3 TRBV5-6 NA TGTGCCAGCAGCGAAGGGGCGGGGGCCCCAGATACGCAGTATTTT CASSEGAGAPDTQYF
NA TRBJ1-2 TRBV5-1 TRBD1 TGCGCCAGCAGCTTGGCCCTTACAGGGGTGGGCTATGGCTACACCTTC CASSLALTGVGYGYTF
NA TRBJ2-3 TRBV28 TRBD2 TGTGCCAGCAGTTTGCGGGGGGGCTGGGCAGATACGCAGTATTTT CASSLRGGWADTQYF
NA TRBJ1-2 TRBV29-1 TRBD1 TGCAGCGAGACAGGGGATAGATTGGGCTACACCTTC CSETGDRLGYTF
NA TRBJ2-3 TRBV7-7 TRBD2 TGTGCCAGCAGCTTAGGGACTAGCCTGAGCACAGATACGCAGTATTTT CASSLGTSLSTDTQYF
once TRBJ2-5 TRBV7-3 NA TGTGCCAGCAGCTTAATGGAGCAAGAGACCCAGTACTTC CASSLMEQETQYF
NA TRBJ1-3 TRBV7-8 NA TGTGCCAGCAGCTTAATCGCAGGGTTCACGGGAAACACCATATATTTT CASSLIAGFTGNTIYF
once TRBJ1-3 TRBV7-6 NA TGTGCCAGCAGCCACGGGGCAGGGGTCGGAAACACCATATATTTT CASSHGAGVGNTIYF
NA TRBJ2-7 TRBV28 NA TGTGCCAGCATCCCATCAGGGAAGATCTACGAGCAGTACTTC CASIPSGKIYEQYF
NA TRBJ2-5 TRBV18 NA TGTGCCAGCTCACCACCCCCGGGGGGCGAGACCCAGTACTTC CASSPPPGGETQYF
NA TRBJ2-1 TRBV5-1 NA TGCGCCAGCAGCTTGGAGGGGGGGCCGTACAATGAGCAGTTCTTC CASSLEGGPYNEQFF
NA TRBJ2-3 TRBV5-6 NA TGTGCCAGCAGCTTGACACAGCTCACAGATACGCAGTATTTT CASSLTQLTDTQYF
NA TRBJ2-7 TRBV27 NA TGTGCCAGCAGTTCAAGGGTCGGCGTGGACTACGAGCAGTACTTC CASSSRVGVDYEQYF
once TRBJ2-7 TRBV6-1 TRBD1 TGTGCCAGCAGTACACCAGGGGGCTACGAGCAGTACTTC CASSTPGGYEQYF
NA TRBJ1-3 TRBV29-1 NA TGCAGCGTTGAACTTCATACTGGAAACACCATATATTTT CSVELHTGNTIYF
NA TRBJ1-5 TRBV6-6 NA TGTGCCAGCAGTACGACAGGAGCACAGCAGCCCCAGCATTTT CASSTTGAQQPQHF
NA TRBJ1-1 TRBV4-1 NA TGCGCCAGCAGCCTAACGTCGGGGGGGGAGGCTTTCTTT CASSLTSGGEAFF
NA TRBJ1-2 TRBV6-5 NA TGTGCCTCCTCGAGGGTAGGCTATGGCTACACCTTC CASSRVGYGYTF
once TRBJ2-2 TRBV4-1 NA TGCGCCAGCAGCCAAGTTCCTACCGCTTACACCGGGGAGCTGTTTTTT CASSQVPTAYTGELFF
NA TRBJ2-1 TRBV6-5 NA TGTGCCAGCAGTTACTTTAGGGGGTACAATGAGCAGTTCTTC CASSYFRGYNEQFF
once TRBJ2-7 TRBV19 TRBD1 TGTGCCAGTAGTCCCGGAGGGGGACAGGGCCTCTCCTACGAGCAGTACTTC CASSPGGGQGLSYEQYF
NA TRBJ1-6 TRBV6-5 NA TGTGCCAGCACCCCCGGACAGTTGAATTCACCCCTCCACTTT CASTPGQLNSPLHF
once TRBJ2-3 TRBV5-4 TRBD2 TGTGCCAGCAGCTTGGGCGTGAGCGGGGGGGCCGCAGATACGCAGTATTTT CASSLGVSGGAADTQYF
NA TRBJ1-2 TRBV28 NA TGTGCCAGCGGGTGGACGGCAAACTATGGCTACACCTTC CASGWTANYGYTF
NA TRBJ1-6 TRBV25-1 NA TGTGCCAGCAGTGAGGGGCCGCGGTCACCCCTCCACTTT CASSEGPRSPLHF
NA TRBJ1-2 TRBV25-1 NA TGTGCCAGTGCCGGGGAGGGTAACTATGGCTACACCTTC CASAGEGNYGYTF
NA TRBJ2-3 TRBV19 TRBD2 TGTGCCAGTAGTTCCAGGACTAGCGGGGGGTGGGATACGCAGTATTTT CASSSRTSGGWDTQYF
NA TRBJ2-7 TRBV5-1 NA TGCGCCAGCAGCTTGCCCCCCCAGGGGCTCGGCGAGCAGTACTTC CASSLPPQGLGEQYF
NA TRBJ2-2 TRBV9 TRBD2 TGTGCCAGCAGCACAACCCTAGCGGGGGGTTTCACCGGGGAGCTGTTTTTT CASSTTLAGGFTGELFF
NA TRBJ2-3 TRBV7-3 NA TGTGCCAGCAGCCCGGGGCGTTACACAGATACGCAGTATTTT CASSPGRYTDTQYF
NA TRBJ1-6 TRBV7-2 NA TGTGCCAGCAGCCCCTATAATTCACCCCTCCACTTT CASSPYNSPLHF
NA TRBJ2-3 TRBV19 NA TGTGCCAGTAGTACTCAACTAGGAGGGGGCACAGATACGCAGTATTTT CASSTQLGGGTDTQYF
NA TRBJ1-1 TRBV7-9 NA TGTGCCAGCAGCGACACGGGGGTGAACACTGAAGCTTTCTTT CASSDTGVNTEAFF
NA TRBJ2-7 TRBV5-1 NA TGCGCCAGCAGCCTGGAGAAGGTGAGCTCCTACGAGCAGTACTTC CASSLEKVSSYEQYF
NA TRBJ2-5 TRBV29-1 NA TGCAGCGTGTTCCCCGGGACTTCGGTAGAGACCCAGTACTTC CSVFPGTSVETQYF
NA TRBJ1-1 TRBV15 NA TGTGCCACCAGCACTGCCACGGAAGCTTTCTTT CATSTATEAFF
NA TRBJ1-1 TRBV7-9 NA TGTGCCAGCAGCAAATCCTCCCACACTGAAGCTTTCTTT CASSKSSHTEAFF
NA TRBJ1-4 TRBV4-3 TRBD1 TGCGCCAGCAGCCGCGGACAGGCCTTAAATGAAAAACTGTTTTTT CASSRGQALNEKLFF
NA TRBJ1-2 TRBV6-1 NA TGTGCCAGCAGTGAAGAGGCGTGGCAGCGAAGGTACACCTTC CASSEEAWQRRYTF
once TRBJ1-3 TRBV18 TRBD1 TGTGCCAGCTCGGAAGGACAGGGTTCGGTATATTTT CASSEGQGSVYF
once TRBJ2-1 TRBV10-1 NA TGCGCCAGCAGCCCCGGACACCTCAATGAGCAGTTCTTC CASSPGHLNEQFF
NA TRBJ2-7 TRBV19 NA TGTGCCAGTCGGGACCGCTTCTACGAGCAGTACTTC CASRDRFYEQYF
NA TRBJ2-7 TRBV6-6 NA TGTGCCAGCCGCGGGGGCGGCTCCTACGAGCAGTACTTC CASRGGGSYEQYF
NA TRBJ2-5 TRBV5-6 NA TGTGCCAGCAGCTTTGCAGAGGTAGAGACCCAGTACTTC CASSFAEVETQYF
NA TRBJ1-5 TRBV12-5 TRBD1 TGTGCTAGTGGGTCGGACAGGTCATCTCAGCCCCAGCATTTT CASGSDRSSQPQHF
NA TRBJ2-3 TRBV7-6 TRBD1 TGTGCCAGCAGCCCGGCCGGGACAGGGAATACGCAGTATTTT CASSPAGTGNTQYF
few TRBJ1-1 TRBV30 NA TGTGCCTGGAGTTACACTGAAGCTTTCTTT CAWSYTEAFF
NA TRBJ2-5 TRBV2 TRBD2 TGTGCCAGCAGAGCAACCCTAGCGGGGGGAGAGACCCAGTACTTC CASRATLAGGETQYF
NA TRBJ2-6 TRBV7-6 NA TGTGCCAGCAGCTTAGCGGGGGAGGCTGGGGCCAACGTCCTGACTTTC CASSLAGEAGANVLTF